The table lists the clone carrying this TCR beta chain with a few counts. The target antigen is unknown. Germline V gene sequence: CDR1 MNHEY, CDR2 SMNVEV (reference sequence). The CDR3 contains 19 residues. V was pared by 5 bases and J by 0 bases, with 20 bases between. The sample originates from a study of regulatory T cells in long-lasting Graves disease. Whole-study findings and limits: Analyses excluded thyroid tissue, covering peripheral blood alone.

As to time point: newly diagnosed GD, antithyroid drugs for less than 3 months. PBMCs provided the RNA from which the TCR library was made. American Thyroid Association guidelines served as the basis for diagnosing Graves' disease. Arm-PCR with iRepertoire HTBI primers amplified the CDR3 regions for these TCR beta libraries. TCRdb re-analysed the multiplex PCR reads in MiXCR, keeping a single row per CDR3 protein. The data show hundreds of thousands of distinct CDR3 sequences, roughly 15% seen once. These sequences were also reported in another study, on T cells in Graves' hyperthyroidism and ophthalmopathy. That study adds: HTBI primers were used for first-round RT-PCR of the TCR CDR3.

Source: peripheral blood mononuclear cells (PBMCs), taken at new diagnosis, from a patient treated with antithyroid drugs. V gene TRBV27 combines with J gene TRBJ2-6; D is perhaps TRBD1 (7 bases). The receptor's source is a woman in her twenties or thirties with Graves disease. The CDR3 nucleotides are TGTGCCAGCAGTCCCGGAGGGGGCCGTCGGCTCTCTGGGGCCAACGTCCTGACTTTC. Its protein is CASSPGGGRRLSGANVLTF. The full variable domain, in which reference TRBV27 and TRBJ2-6 provide the parts outside the CDR3, is EAQVTQNPRYLITVTGKKLTVTCSQNMNHEYMSWYRQDPGLGLRQIYYSMNVEVTDKGDVPEGYKVSRKEKRNFPLILESPSPNQTSLYFCASSPGGGRRLSGANVLTFGAGSRLTVL.